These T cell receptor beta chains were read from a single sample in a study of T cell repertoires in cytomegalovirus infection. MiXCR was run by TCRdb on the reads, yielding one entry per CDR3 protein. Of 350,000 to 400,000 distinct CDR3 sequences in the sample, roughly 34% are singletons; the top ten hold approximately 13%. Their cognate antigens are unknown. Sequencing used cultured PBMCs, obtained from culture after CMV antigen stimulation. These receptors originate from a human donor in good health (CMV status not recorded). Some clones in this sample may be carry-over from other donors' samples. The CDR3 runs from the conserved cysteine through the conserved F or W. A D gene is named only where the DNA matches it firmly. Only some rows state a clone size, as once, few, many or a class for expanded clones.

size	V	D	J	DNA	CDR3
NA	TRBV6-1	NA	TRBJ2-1	TGTGCCAGCAGACGAGGGGCTGAGCAGTTCTTC	CASRRGAEQFF
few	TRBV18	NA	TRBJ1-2	TGTGCCAGCTCACCACCGTCCCCTAACTATGGCTACACCTTC	CASSPPSPNYGYTF
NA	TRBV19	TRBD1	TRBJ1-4	TGTGCCAGTAGCAGAACAGGGGGCCTGGATGAAAAACTGTTTTTT	CASSRTGGLDEKLFF
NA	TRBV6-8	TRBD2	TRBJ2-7	TGTGCCAGCACCCCTAGCGGGCCCTACGAGCAGTACTTC	CASTPSGPYEQYF
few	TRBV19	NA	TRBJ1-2	TGTGCCAGTAGTATCAGGGAAACGGTTGGCTACACCTTC	CASSIRETVGYTF
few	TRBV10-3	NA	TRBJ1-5	TGTGCCATCAGTTCCGTCGGGGCGAGGGGCAATCAGCCCCAGCATTTT	CAISSVGARGNQPQHF
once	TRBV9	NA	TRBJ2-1	TGTGCCAGCAGCGCCCCTAGGAATGAGCAGTTCTTC	CASSAPRNEQFF
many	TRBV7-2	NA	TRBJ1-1	TGTGCCAGCAGCTTAGGGGGCCACACGGCGACTGAAGCTTTCTTT	CASSLGGHTATEAFF
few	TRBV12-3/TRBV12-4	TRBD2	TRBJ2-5	TGTGCCAGCAGCCCCCACCCGGGACTAGTATCGAAGACCCAGTACTTC	CASSPHPGLVSKTQYF
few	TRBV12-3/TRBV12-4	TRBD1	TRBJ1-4	TGTGCCAGCAGACCCGGGACAGGGATTACTGGGGAACTGTTTTTT	CASRPGTGITGELFF
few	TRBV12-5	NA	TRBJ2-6	TGTGCTAGATACAGGCCTGGGGCCAACGTCCTGACTTTC	CARYRPGANVLTF
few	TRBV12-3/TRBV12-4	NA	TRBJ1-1	TGTGCCAGCACCAGTCTCGGTGAAGCTTTCTTT	CASTSLGEAFF
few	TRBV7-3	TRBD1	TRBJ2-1	TGTGCCAGCAGCCCTGACAGGGGTAATGAGCAGTTCTTC	CASSPDRGNEQFF
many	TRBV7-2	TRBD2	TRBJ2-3	TGTGCCAGCAGCTTATTACCTAGCGGGAGTGGCACAGATACGCAGTATTTT	CASSLLPSGSGTDTQYF
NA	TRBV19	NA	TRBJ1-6	TGTGCCAGTAGTTGGACAGCTACTAATTCACCCCTCCACTTT	CASSWTATNSPLHF
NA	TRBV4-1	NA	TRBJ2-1	TGCGCCAGCAGCCAAGATACAGGTACTGGGAATGAGCAGTTCTTC	CASSQDTGTGNEQFF
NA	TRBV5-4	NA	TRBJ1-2	TGTGCCAGCAGGCGCGCCGGGACGGACAACTATGGCTACACCTTC	CASRRAGTDNYGYTF
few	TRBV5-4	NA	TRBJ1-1	TGTGCCAGCAGCCTGTGTTGGGCCACTGAAGCTTTCTTT	CASSLCWATEAFF
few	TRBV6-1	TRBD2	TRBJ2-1	TGTGCCAGCAGCGGCCCCCTAGCGGGGAGCTCCTACAATGAGCAGTTCTTC	CASSGPLAGSSYNEQFF
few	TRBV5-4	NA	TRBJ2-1	TGTGCCAGCAGGCTGGGGCAGGGTAGGAGCAATGAGCAGTTCTTC	CASRLGQGRSNEQFF